Listed here are 9 T cell receptor beta chains from one sample, sequenced in a study of blood T cell repertoires in COVID-19. Generated by immunoSEQ multiplex PCR, the TCRdb table keeps only in-frame clones and is missing some. This sample has fewer than 300,000 clones, with around 90% found just once. The sequenced sample consisted of PBMCs or T cells enriched from blood (not recorded which). These TCRs come from a young woman who had recovered from COVID-19.

V is TRBV19 and J is TRBJ2-1, with D maybe TRBD2 (6 bases). V was clipped by 3 bases and J by 4 bases, with 19 bases between them. Germline CDR1 reads LNHDA; CDR2 reads SQIVND (reference sequence). The length of the CDR3 is 17 residues. CDR3 sequence reads: CASSISRSSGLYNEQFF. The DNA for the CDR3 is TGTGCCAGTAGTATCTCCCGTTCCAGCGGGCTGTACAATGAGCAGTTCTTC.

This chain connects TRBV10-3 to TRBJ1-2; 9 bases match TRBD1. The CDR3 covers 13 residues. J lost 4 bases, V lost 5 bases, and 2 bases had no gene match. In germline, CDR1 is ENHRY, CDR2 SYGVKD. The CDR3 loop reads CAISPDRGYGYTF. The CDR3 DNA follows: TGTGCCATCAGTCCGGACAGGGGCTATGGCTACACCTTC.

The chain is built from TRBV5-1 and TRBJ1-1; a weak D match, TRBD1 (6 bases). The CDR3 extends over 13 amino acids. Trimming removed 0 bases from V and 3 bases from J, with 6 bases in between. CDR1 is SGHRS and CDR2 is YFSETQ in the germline V gene. The CDR3 DNA reads as TGCGCCAGCAGCTTGGACAGGGACACTGAAGCTTTCTTT. This sequence encodes CASSLDRDTEAFF.

This clone was detected only a few times. The rearrangement joins TRBV7-9 to TRBJ2-7; 7 nucleotides agree with TRBD1. Germline CDR1 SEHNR, CDR2 FQNEAQ (reference sequence). CDR3 size: 15 residues. With 4 bases clipped from V and 5 bases from J, the junction kept 11 bases outside the gene matches. CDR3 residues: CASSSPDGTVDEQYF. CDR3 sequence (DNA): TGTGCCAGCAGCTCCCCTGACGGGACAGTTGACGAGCAGTACTTC.

V gene TRBV18 combines with J gene TRBJ2-3, with 9 bases identical to TRBD1. J was trimmed by 3 bases and V by 2 bases; bases with no gene match: 0. There are 14 residues in the CDR3. In germline, CDR1 is KGHSH, CDR2 LQKENI. The CDR3 region is CASSPDRGTDTQYF. The CDR3 nucleotides are TGTGCCAGCTCACCAGACAGGGGGACAGATACGCAGTATTTT.

The rearrangement joins TRBV6-1 to TRBJ1-1; no definite D call. This CDR3 has 13 amino acids. V gave up 2 bases and J gave up 1 base, with 5 bases separating them. Germline V CDR1 and CDR2: MNHNS, SASEGT. CDR3: CASSERENTEAFF. CDR3 in DNA: TGTGCCAGCAGTGAACGGGAGAACACTGAAGCTTTCTTT.

CDR3 sequence reads: CASSIPDRNEAFF. The CDR3 DNA sequence: TGTGCCAGTAGTATACCGGACAGAAATGAAGCTTTCTTT. This chain links TRBV19 with TRBJ1-1; TRBD1 might be the D (6 bases). The CDR3 length is 13 residues. Germline-derived CDR1 and CDR2 are LNHDA and SQIVND (reference sequence). Trimming took off 2 bases at V and 7 bases at J, with 11 bases between the two ends.

The chain employs TRBV28 and TRBJ1-6; possibly TRBD1 for D (6 bases). CDR3 length: 15 amino acids. V was cut by 7 bases and J by 8 bases, with 18 bases left in between. CDR1 and CDR2 (germline): MDHEN, SYDVKM. CDR3 protein: CASTEYGTLYSPLHF. CDR3 nucleotides: TGTGCCAGCACCGAATACGGGACACTTTATTCACCCCTCCACTTT.

The chain has TRBV27 and TRBJ1-2, with D uncertain. The germline V gene has CDR1 MNHEY and CDR2 SMNVEV (reference sequence). This CDR3 has 15 residues. Between the trimmed V and J ends, which lost 2 bases and 2 bases, there was a span of 12 bases. CDR3 sequence (DNA): TGTGCCAGCAGTTTAAATAGGTACAGCAACTATGGCTACACCTTC. Its translation: CASSLNRYSNYGYTF.